The 9 T cell receptor beta chains given below trace back to one sample, sequenced in a study of cytomegalovirus exposure and HLA in healthy donors (dated by TCRdb to about 2017). The method behind the library was the immunoSEQ multiplex PCR assay. The table was pulled from immuneACCESS by TCRdb, which kept in-frame rearrangements only. Such tables lose some clones; where checked, under half of the loss comes from unresolved V genes, and the rest has no known cause. In this sample the table shows some 70,000 clones, 85% of which occur a single time. The leading ten clones occupy 3% of the sample. Sample: PBMCs. Receptors originate from a young man in good health and CMV-seronegative.

The CDR3 nucleotides are TGCGCCAGCAGCCAACTAGCGGCGTCCTACAATGAGCAGTTCTTC. Protein: CASSQLAASYNEQFF. V and J are TRBV5-1 and TRBJ2-1; 8 bases are a match to TRBD2. With 4 bases clipped from V and 1 base from J, the junction kept 4 bases outside the gene matches. Germline V gives CDR1 SGHRS, CDR2 YFSETQ. CDR3 length: 15 amino acids. Full variable domain (remainder filled in from reference TRBV5-1 and TRBJ2-1): KAGVTQTPRYLIKTRGQQVTLSCSPISGHRSVSWYQQTPGQGLQFLFEYFSETQRNKGNFPGRFSGRQFSNSRSEMNVSTLELGDSALYLCASSQLAASYNEQFFGPGTRLTVL.

The chain uses TRBV5-4 and TRBJ2-3, with 11 bases that match TRBD2. Germline loops: CDR1 SGHNT, CDR2 YYREEE (reference sequence). This CDR3 is built from 19 residues. The V segment lost 2 bases and the J segment 0 bases; nucleotides outside the gene matches: 11. CDR3 residues: CASSFEGPWTSGSTDTQYF. CDR3 DNA: TGTGCCAGCAGCTTCGAGGGACCTTGGACTAGCGGGAGCACAGATACGCAGTATTTT.

The chain combines TRBV6-5 with TRBJ2-5, with a possible D match to TRBD1 (6 bases). Germline values: CDR1 MNHEY, CDR2 SVGAGI. V shed 2 bases and J shed 7 bases, with 14 bases lying between them. CDR3 length equals 14 residues. CDR3: CASSYGTTSGTQYF. The DNA for the CDR3 is TGTGCCAGCAGTTACGGGACAACCTCGGGGACCCAGTACTTC.

The chain combines TRBV7-9 with TRBJ2-5, with a possible D match to TRBD1 (7 bases). Germline CDR1 reads SEHNR; CDR2 reads FQNEAQ (reference sequence). The CDR3 is 15 residues long. The germline V and J ends were trimmed by 1 base and 5 bases, with 14 bases remaining between them. In DNA, the CDR3 is TGTGCCAGCAGCTTAGGGGTGGAGGGGGCCGAGACCCAGTACTTC. This sequence encodes CASSLGVEGAETQYF.

This clone was seen repeatedly, ten times or more. The chain is built from TRBV7-9 and TRBJ2-3; D remains ambiguous. Germline V gene lookup returns CDR1 SEHNR and CDR2 FQNEAQ (reference sequence). The CDR3 has 14 amino acids. With 2 bases removed from V and 6 bases from J, the gap between germline ends came to 12 bases. The chain's CDR3 is CASSLQARSDTQYF. The CDR3, as DNA: TGTGCCAGCAGCTTACAGGCCCGATCCGATACGCAGTATTTT.

The chain uses TRBV4-3 and TRBJ2-7; a weak D match, TRBD2 (5 bases). This CDR3 has 18 amino acids. V was cut by 4 bases and J by 7 bases, with 29 bases left in between. Germline V gene data show CDR1 as LGHNA and CDR2 as YSLEER. The chain's CDR3 is CASSPPDSTALDPWEQYV. CDR3 bases: TGCGCCAGCAGCCCCCCGGACTCCACTGCCCTGGATCCTTGGGAGCAGTACGTC.

This clone was seen only once. The chain carries TRBV18 and TRBJ2-6; D is unresolved. Deletions cut 3 bases from V and 14 bases from J, with 20 bases between. Per germline, CDR1 KGHSH and CDR2 LQKENI. This CDR3 has 15 amino acids. In DNA, the CDR3 is TGTGCCAGCTCACCGGGTATCGGCTACCGGAGTCTCCTGACTTTC. It codes for CASSPGIGYRSLLTF.

V usage is TRBV6-4 and J usage is TRBJ2-3, with TRBD1 matching 10 bases. The V gene end was trimmed by 6 bases and the J gene end by 3 bases; junction bases not matched to a gene: 6. This CDR3 contains 15 residues. In germline, CDR1 is MRHNA, CDR2 SNTAGT. This CDR3 is CASSPGQGGTDTQYF. The CDR3 bases are TGTGCCAGCAGCCCAGGACAGGGGGGAACAGATACGCAGTATTTT.

The chain links TRBV9 to TRBJ1-1; no clear D. V shed 4 bases and J shed 1 base, with 11 bases lying between them. Germline CDR1 is SGDLS and CDR2 is YYNGEE. CDR3 length equals 14 residues. As DNA, the CDR3 is TGTGCCAGCAGCCGAGAACGCACGAACACTGAAGCTTTCTTT. Translated, it gives CASSRERTNTEAFF.